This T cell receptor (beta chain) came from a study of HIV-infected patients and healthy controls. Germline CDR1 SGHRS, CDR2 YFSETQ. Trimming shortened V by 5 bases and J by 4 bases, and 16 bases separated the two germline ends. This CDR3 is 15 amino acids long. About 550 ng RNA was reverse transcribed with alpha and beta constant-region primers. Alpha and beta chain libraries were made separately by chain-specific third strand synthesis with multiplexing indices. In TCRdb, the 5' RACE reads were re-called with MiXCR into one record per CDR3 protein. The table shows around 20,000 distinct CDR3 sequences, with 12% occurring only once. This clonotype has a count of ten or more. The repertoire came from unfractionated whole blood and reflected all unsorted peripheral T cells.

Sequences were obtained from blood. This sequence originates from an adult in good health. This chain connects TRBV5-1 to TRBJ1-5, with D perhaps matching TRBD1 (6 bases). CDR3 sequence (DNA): TGCGCCAGCAGTTTTGACGGACAGCCGAATCAGCCCCAGCATTTT. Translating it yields CASSFDGQPNQPQHF.